This entry describes one T cell receptor (beta chain). The antigen is not known. Per the germline V gene, CDR1 is MNHEY and CDR2 is SVGAGI. The V and J ends lost 8 bases and 6 bases respectively, with 15 bases between them. The CDR3 is 13 residues long. This sample was included in a study of CD4 T cells in relation to SARS-CoV-2 and coronaviruses. Notes on the study in general: Monoreactive clones expanded significantly more to SARS-CoV-2 than crossreactive clones did.

TCRdb keeps only in-frame clones here, not all; method: immunoSEQ multiplex PCR. The sample includes about 21,000 clones, less than 85% of them seen just once. The unexposed donors gave CD4+ T cells in about 2010-2019, prior to COVID-19. The cells were cultured for under twelve days before CD4+ T cells were isolated. The clonotype was recovered from a human donor in good health. The chain has TRBV6-5 and TRBJ2-3, with D unresolved. The sequenced material came from CD4+ T cells from PBMCs, cultured in vitro. CDR3 nucleotides: TGTGCCAGCCTCCCCTTGCAGGTGGATACGCAGTATTTT. Protein product: CASLPLQVDTQYF.